Listed here are 18 T cell receptor beta chains from one sample, sequenced in a study of human T cells and chemical hapten exposure. The sample's time point: pre-sensitization, week 0. Treatment in this sample: therapeutic diphenylcyclopropenone sensitization with weekly scalp DPC. TCRdb fed the RACE reads into MiXCR, producing one record per CDR3 protein. The sample lists about 77,000 distinct CDR3 sequences, 14% occurring once. The source was whole blood, collected in connection with sensitization to the hapten diphenylcyclopropenone (DPC). The receptors shown here come from a woman aged 50 to 60 with alopecia areata. Some clones in this sample may be carry-over from other donors' samples.

This clonotype was seen a handful of times. The chain carries TRBV7-2 and TRBJ1-5, with D perhaps TRBD1 (5 bases). This CDR3 region has 13 residues. V was trimmed by 1 base and J by 10 bases, leaving 11 bases between them. Per germline, CDR1 SGHTA and CDR2 FQGNSA. The CDR3 here is CASSLDRRGPQHF. The CDR3 bases are TGTGCCAGCAGCTTAGATAGGAGGGGTCCCCAGCATTTT.

V and J are TRBV29-1 and TRBJ2-5; no firm D call. The CDR3 runs 12 residues. Trimming shortened V by 7 bases and J by 0 bases, and 9 bases separated the two germline ends. Germline loops: CDR1 SQVTM, CDR2 ANQGSEA. In DNA form, the CDR3 reads TGCAGCGGGGAAGAGTACCAAGAGACCCAGTACTTC. Amino acids: CSGEEYQETQYF.

The V gene is TRBV7-8, the J gene TRBJ2-3; 13 nucleotides line up with TRBD2. The V gene's germline CDR1 is SGHVS and CDR2 FQNEAQ. The CDR3 runs to 18 residues. V trimming: 5 bases; J trimming: 6 bases; junction bases outside the gene matches: 14. The CDR3 protein is CASSASPPGLAGRDTQYF. As DNA, the CDR3 is TGTGCCAGCAGCGCCTCCCCCCCGGGACTAGCGGGACGGGATACGCAGTATTTT.

The chain employs TRBV24-1 and TRBJ2-3; 8 nucleotides line up with TRBD2. V lost 2 bases to trimming and J lost 3 bases; unmatched junction nucleotides: 6. From germline, CDR1 is KGHDR and CDR2 SFDVKD. This CDR3 region has 16 residues. The CDR3 sequence is CATSDSRGGGTDTQYF. Written as DNA, the CDR3 is TGTGCCACCAGTGATTCTCGGGGCGGGGGGACAGATACGCAGTATTTT.

This clonotype was picked up a small number of times. The rearrangement uses TRBV29-1 and TRBJ2-5; no definite D call. V lost 4 bases and J 5 bases, leaving 14 bases between the germline ends. Germline V lookup: CDR1 SQVTM, CDR2 ANQGSEA. The CDR3 is 13 amino acids. The CDR3 is CSVGRLNAETQYF. Written as DNA, the CDR3 is TGCAGCGTTGGACGGCTTAATGCGGAGACCCAGTACTTC.

This clonotype was seen only a few times. The rearrangement joins TRBV7-2 to TRBJ2-5, with 8 bases matching TRBD2. Trimming at V came to 4 bases and at J to 4 bases, leaving 8 bases not matched to a gene. The germline gives CDR1 SGHTA, CDR2 FQGNSA. CDR3 length: 15 residues. The CDR3 here is CASSSRALAGETQYF. CDR3 DNA: TGTGCCAGCAGCTCTAGGGCCCTAGCGGGAGAGACCCAGTACTTC.

The genes are TRBV2 and TRBJ1-4; D unresolved. This CDR3 spans 12 amino acids. The germline CDR1 and CDR2 sequences are SNHLY and FYNNEI. Between the trimmed V and J ends, which lost 4 bases and 11 bases, there was a span of 11 bases. CDR3 protein: CASSVAVPKLFF. The CDR3 nucleotides read TGTGCCAGCAGTGTCGCAGTACCGAAACTGTTTTTT.

This clonotype appeared a few times. This chain connects TRBV5-1 to TRBJ2-3; the match to TRBD2 covers 13 bases. This CDR3 region has 17 residues. Looked up from germline, CDR1 is SGHRS and CDR2 is YFSETQ. V lost 4 bases and J lost 2; bases outside the gene matches: 7. The CDR3 DNA follows: TGCGCCAGCAGCCCCCGGACTAGCGGGAGCAACACAGATACGCAGTATTTT. Translating gives CASSPRTSGSNTDTQYF.

This CDR3 reads CSGTDRRTDTQYF. The CDR3 nucleotides read TGCAGTGGAACCGATCGCCGCACAGATACGCAGTATTTT. The chain couples TRBV20-1 to TRBJ2-3, with D hard to call. The length of the CDR3 is 13 residues. V was cut by 7 bases and J by 1 base, with 12 bases left in between. The germline V gene encodes CDR1 DFQATT and CDR2 SNEGSKA (reference sequence).

This clonotype turned up a few times. V usage is TRBV21-1 and J usage is TRBJ2-1; the table's TRBD2 call for D was not verified on the DNA. TRBV21-1 is a pseudogene. The CDR3 runs 16 residues. The chain's CDR3 is CASSPGTSGGYNEQFF. The CDR3 DNA is TGTGCCAGCAGCCCAGGGACTAGCGGGGGGTACAATGAGCAGTTCTTC.

CDR3 bases: TGTGCCAGCAGCTTGTACAGGGGAGTTGGCTACACCTTC. This translates into CASSLYRGVGYTF. The V call is TRBV5-6, the J call TRBJ1-2, with 7 bases aligning to TRBD1. The germline V gene has CDR1 SGHDT and CDR2 YYEEEE. The V segment lost 1 base and the J segment 7 bases; nucleotides outside the gene matches: 4. This CDR3 has 13 amino acids.

The V call is TRBV11-2, the J call TRBJ2-3; no definite D call. V shed 6 bases and J shed 3 bases, with 4 bases lying between them. CDR1 and CDR2 (germline): SGHAT, FQNNGV. The CDR3 has 11 amino acids. The CDR3 spells CASRLTDTQYF. The DNA of the CDR3 is TGTGCCAGCAGACTTACAGATACGCAGTATTTT.

This clonotype was seen at least ten times. The V gene is TRBV5-1, the J gene TRBJ2-6, with D uncertain. V was clipped by 4 bases and J by 0 bases, with 11 bases between them. The germline gives CDR1 SGHRS, CDR2 YFSETQ. This CDR3 is 16 amino acids long. This CDR3 reads CASSHSVLSGANVLTF. Written as DNA, the CDR3 is TGCGCCAGCAGCCACTCGGTTCTCTCTGGGGCCAACGTCCTGACTTTC.

The rearrangement joins TRBV3-1 to TRBJ2-7; D gene uncertain. The CDR3 has 12 residues. V was shortened by 0 bases and J by 7 bases, with 7 bases between the two germline ends. Per the germline V gene, CDR1 is LGHDT and CDR2 is YNNKEL (reference sequence). CDR3 sequence: CASSQDSREQYF. CDR3 nucleotides: TGTGCCAGCAGCCAAGATTCCAGGGAGCAGTACTTC.

The gene calls are TRBV29-1 and TRBJ2-2, with TRBD2 matching over 11 bases. J was trimmed by 4 bases and V by 7 bases; bases with no gene match: 5. The length of the CDR3 is 14 residues. In germline, CDR1 is SQVTM, CDR2 ANQGSEA. CDR3 residues: CSAGGTSGTGELFF. For the CDR3, the DNA is TGCAGCGCCGGAGGGACTAGCGGCACCGGGGAGCTGTTTTTT.

This clonotype was counted a few times. V is TRBV27 and J is TRBJ2-1, with 10 bases fitting TRBD2. The CDR3 covers 16 residues. J lost 5 bases, V lost 7 bases, and 11 bases had no gene match. Germline assignment: CDR1 MNHEY and CDR2 SMNVEV (reference sequence). The DNA of the CDR3 is TGTGCCAGCATTAAGGAAGCGGGAGGGGTTCACAATGAGCAGTTCTTC. This gives the protein CASIKEAGGVHNEQFF.

This clonotype was recorded a few times. The chain recombines TRBV6-1 with TRBJ2-3, with D perhaps matching TRBD1 (5 bases). The V gene's germline CDR1 is MNHNS and CDR2 SASEGT. The length of the CDR3 is 14 residues. Trimming shortened V by 7 bases and J by 2 bases, and 13 bases separated the two germline ends. The DNA of the CDR3 is TGTGCCAGCACACGACAGCCAAACACAGATACGCAGTATTTT. This translates into CASTRQPNTDTQYF.

This clonotype appeared a few times. The chain has TRBV13 and TRBJ1-2; D ambiguous. V shed 4 bases and J shed 5 bases, with 11 bases lying between them. The CDR3 has 13 amino acids. The germline gives CDR1 PRHDT, CDR2 FYEKMQ (reference sequence). The DNA for the CDR3 is TGTGCCAGCAGCTCGGACGGTGGATATGGCTACACCTTC. Translation: CASSSDGGYGYTF.